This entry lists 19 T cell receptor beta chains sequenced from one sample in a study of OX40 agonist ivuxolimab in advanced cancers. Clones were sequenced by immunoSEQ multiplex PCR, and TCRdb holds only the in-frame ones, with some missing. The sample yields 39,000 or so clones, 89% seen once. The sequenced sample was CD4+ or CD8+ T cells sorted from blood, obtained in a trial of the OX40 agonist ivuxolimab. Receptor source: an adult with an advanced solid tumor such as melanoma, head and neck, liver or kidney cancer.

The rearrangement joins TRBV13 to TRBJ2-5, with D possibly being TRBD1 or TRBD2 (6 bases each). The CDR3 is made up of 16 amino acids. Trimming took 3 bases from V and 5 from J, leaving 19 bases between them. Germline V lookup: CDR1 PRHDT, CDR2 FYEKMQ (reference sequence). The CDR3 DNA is TGTGCCAGCAGCTTTATGGGGGGCGCTGGTAGGGAGACCCAGTACTTC. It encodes CASSFMGGAGRETQYF.

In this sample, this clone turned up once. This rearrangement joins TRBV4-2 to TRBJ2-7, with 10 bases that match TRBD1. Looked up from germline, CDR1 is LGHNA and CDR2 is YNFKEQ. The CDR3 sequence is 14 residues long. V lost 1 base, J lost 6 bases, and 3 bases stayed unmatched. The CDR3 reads CASSQAGTGAEQYF. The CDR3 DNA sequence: TGTGCCAGCAGCCAAGCGGGGACAGGGGCCGAGCAGTACTTC.

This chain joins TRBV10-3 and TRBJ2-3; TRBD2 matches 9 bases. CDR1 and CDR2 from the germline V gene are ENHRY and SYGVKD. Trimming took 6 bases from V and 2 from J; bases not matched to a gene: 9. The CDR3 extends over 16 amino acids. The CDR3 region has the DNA TGTGCCATCAGAAAAGCGGAGCGGGGGGACACAGATACGCAGTATTTT. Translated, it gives CAIRKAERGDTDTQYF.

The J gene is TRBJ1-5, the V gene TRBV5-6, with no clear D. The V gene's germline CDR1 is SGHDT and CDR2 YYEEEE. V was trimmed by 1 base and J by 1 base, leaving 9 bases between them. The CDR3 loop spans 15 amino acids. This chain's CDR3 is CASSLFQTSNQPQHF. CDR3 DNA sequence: TGTGCCAGCAGCTTGTTCCAGACGAGCAATCAGCCCCAGCATTTT.

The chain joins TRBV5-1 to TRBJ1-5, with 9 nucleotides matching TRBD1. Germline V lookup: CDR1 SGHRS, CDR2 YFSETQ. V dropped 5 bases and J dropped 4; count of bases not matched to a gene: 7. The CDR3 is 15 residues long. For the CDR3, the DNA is TGCGCCAGCAGTGAACAGGGGGCGGAGAATCAGCCCCAGCATTTT. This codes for CASSEQGAENQPQHF. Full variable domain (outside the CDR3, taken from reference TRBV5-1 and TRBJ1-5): KAGVTQTPRYLIKTRGQQVTLSCSPISGHRSVSWYQQTPGQGLQFLFEYFSETQRNKGNFPGRFSGRQFSNSRSEMNVSTLELGDSALYLCASSEQGAENQPQHFGDGTRLSIL.

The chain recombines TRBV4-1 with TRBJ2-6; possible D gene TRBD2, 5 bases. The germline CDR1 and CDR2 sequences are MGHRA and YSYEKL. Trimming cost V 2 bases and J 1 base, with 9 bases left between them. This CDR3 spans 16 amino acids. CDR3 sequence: CASSQILASGANVLTF. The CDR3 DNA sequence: TGCGCCAGCAGCCAAATCCTAGCTTCTGGGGCCAACGTCCTGACTTTC.

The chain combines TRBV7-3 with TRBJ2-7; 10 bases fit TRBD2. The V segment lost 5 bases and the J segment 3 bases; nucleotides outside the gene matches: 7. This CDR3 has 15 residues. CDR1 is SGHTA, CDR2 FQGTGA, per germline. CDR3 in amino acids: CASSPLAGARYEQYF. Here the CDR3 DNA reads TGTGCCAGCAGCCCGCTAGCGGGGGCCCGCTACGAGCAGTACTTC.

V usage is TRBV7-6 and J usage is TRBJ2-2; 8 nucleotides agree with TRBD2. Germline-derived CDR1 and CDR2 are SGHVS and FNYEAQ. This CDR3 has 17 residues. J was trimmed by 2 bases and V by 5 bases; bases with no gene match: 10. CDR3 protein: CASSHPAGGANTGELFF. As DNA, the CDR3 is TGTGCCAGCAGCCATCCGGCCGGGGGGGCCAACACCGGGGAGCTGTTTTTT. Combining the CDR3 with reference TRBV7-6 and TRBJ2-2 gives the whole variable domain GAGVSQSPRYKVTKRGQDVALRCDPISGHVSLYWYRQALGQGPEFLTYFNYEAQQDKSGLPNDRFSAERPEGSISTLTIQRTEQRDSAMYRCASSHPAGGANTGELFFGEGSRLTVL.

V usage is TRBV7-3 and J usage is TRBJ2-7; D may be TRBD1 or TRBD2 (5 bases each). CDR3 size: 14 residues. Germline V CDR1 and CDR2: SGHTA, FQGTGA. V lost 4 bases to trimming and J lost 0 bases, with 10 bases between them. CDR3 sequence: CASSWGAGSYEQYF. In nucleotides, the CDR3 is TGTGCCAGCAGCTGGGGCGCGGGCTCCTACGAGCAGTACTTC.

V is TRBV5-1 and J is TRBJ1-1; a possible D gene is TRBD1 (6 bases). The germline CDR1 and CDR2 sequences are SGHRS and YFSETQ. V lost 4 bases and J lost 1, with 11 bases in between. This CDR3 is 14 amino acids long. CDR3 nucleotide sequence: TGCGCCAGCAGCAGGGGGGCAGGGAACACTGAAGCTTTCTTT. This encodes CASSRGAGNTEAFF.

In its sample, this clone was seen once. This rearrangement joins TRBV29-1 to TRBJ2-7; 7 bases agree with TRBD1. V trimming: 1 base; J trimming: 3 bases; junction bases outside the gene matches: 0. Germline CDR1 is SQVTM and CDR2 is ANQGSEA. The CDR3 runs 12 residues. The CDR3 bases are TGCAGCGTTGAAGGGACAGGCTACGAGCAGTACTTC. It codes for CSVEGTGYEQYF.

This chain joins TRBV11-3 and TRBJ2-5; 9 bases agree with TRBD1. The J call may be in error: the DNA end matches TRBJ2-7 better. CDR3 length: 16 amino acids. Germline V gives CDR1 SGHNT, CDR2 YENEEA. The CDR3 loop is CASSLSTGGHAYEQYF. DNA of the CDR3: TGTGCCAGCAGCTTATCGACAGGGGGACACGCCTACGAGCAGTACTTC.

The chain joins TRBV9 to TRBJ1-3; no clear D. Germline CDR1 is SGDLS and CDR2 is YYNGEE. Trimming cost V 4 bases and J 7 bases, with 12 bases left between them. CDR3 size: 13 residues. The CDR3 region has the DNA TGTGCCAGCAGCTCGAGGGTTCCTAACACCATATATTTT. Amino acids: CASSSRVPNTIYF.

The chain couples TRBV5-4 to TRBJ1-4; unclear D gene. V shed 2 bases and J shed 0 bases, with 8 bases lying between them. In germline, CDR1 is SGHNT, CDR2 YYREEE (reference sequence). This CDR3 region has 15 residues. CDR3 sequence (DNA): TGTGCCAGCAGCTTTGGCGGGACAACTAATGAAAAACTGTTTTTT. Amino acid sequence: CASSFGGTTNEKLFF.

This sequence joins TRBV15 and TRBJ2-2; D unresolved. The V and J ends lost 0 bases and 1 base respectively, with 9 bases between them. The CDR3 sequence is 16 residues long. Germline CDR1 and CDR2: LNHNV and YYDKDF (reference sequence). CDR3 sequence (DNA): TGTGCCACCAGCAGAGATGTCACAGTGAACACCGGGGAGCTGTTTTTT. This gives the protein CATSRDVTVNTGELFF. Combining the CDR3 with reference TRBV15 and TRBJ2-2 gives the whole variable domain DAMVIQNPRYQVTQFGKPVTLSCSQTLNHNVMYWYQQKSSQAPKLLFHYYDKDFNNEADTPDNFQSRRPNTSFCFLDIRSPGLGDTAMYLCATSRDVTVNTGELFFGEGSRLTVL.

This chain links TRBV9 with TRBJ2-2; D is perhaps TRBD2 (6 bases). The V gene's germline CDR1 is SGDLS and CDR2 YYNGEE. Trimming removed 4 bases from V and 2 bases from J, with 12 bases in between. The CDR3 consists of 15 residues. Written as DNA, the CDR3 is TGTGCCAGCAGCTTCGGGACTCCAAACACCGGGGAGCTGTTTTTT. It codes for CASSFGTPNTGELFF.

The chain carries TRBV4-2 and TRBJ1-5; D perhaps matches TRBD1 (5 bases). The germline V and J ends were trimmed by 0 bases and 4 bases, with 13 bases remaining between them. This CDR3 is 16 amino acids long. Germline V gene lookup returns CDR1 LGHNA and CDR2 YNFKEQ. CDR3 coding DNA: TGTGCCAGCAGCCAAGAGGATCGGGGCCCAAATCAGCCCCAGCATTTT. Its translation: CASSQEDRGPNQPQHF.

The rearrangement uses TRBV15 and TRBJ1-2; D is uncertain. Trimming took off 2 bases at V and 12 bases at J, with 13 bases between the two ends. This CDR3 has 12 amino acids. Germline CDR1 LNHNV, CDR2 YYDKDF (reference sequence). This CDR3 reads CATSRSVEAHTF. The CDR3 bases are TGTGCCACCAGCAGATCCGTCGAGGCCCACACCTTC.

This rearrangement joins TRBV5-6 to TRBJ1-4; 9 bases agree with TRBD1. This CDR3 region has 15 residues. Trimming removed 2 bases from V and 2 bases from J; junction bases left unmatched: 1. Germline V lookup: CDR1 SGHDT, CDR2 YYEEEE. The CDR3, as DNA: TGTGCCAGCAGCTTACAGGGGGCGACTAATGAAAAACTGTTTTTT. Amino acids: CASSLQGATNEKLFF.